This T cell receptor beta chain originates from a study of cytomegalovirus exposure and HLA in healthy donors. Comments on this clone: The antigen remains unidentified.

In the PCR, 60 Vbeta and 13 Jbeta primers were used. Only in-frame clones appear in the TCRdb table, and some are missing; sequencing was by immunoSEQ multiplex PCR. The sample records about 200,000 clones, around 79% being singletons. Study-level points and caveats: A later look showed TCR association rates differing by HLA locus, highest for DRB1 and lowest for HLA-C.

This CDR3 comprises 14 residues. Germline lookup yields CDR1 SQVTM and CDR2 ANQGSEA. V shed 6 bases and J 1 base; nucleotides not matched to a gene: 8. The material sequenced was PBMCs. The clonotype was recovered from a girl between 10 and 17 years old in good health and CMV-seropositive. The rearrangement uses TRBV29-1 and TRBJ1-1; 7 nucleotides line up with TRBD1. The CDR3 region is CSVATGLGNTEAFF. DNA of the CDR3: TGCAGCGTAGCGACAGGGCTGGGGAACACTGAAGCTTTCTTT.